Each of the 16 T cell receptor beta chains below was sequenced from the same sample in a study of neurological immune-mediated disorders. TCRdb called the 5' RACE reads again in MiXCR, with one record for every CDR3 protein. The table shows about 49,000 distinct CDR3 sequences, with around 14% occurring only once. The time point here: longitudinal time-point 2. Source material: PBMCs. The receptors come from a male donor with HTLV-1-associated myelopathy (HAM/TSP).

This clonotype was counted ten times or more. The V call is TRBV7-6, the J call TRBJ1-5; 7 bases are shared with TRBD1. Unmatched junction bases numbered 9, after V lost 7 bases and J lost 9 bases. Germline loops: CDR1 SGHVS, CDR2 FNYEAQ. The CDR3 consists of 13 residues. CDR3 sequence: CASTISEGAPQHF. The CDR3, as DNA: TGTGCCAGCACCATCTCCGAGGGGGCGCCCCAGCATTTT.

This clonotype was picked up many times. The rearrangement links TRBV20-1 to TRBJ1-6, with a weak D call TRBD1 (5 bases). Germline CDR1 and CDR2: DFQATT and SNEGSKA (reference sequence). This CDR3 contains 15 residues. Trimming removed 3 bases at V and 13 bases at J, with 22 bases between. In DNA form, the CDR3 reads TGCAGTGCTAGCCGCTTTATCGGGGCGGAGTGGCCCCTCCACTTT. Amino acid sequence: CSASRFIGAEWPLHF.

This clonotype was seen repeatedly, ten times or more. CDR3 amino acids: CASSLPPGNSQETQYF. As DNA, the CDR3 is TGCGCCAGCAGCTTGCCCCCAGGGAACTCACAAGAGACCCAGTACTTC. The rearrangement uses TRBV5-1 and TRBJ2-5, with D tentatively TRBD1 (5 bases). CDR1 SGHRS and CDR2 YFSETQ come from the germline V gene. The CDR3 consists of 16 residues. The V and J ends lost 1 base and 2 bases respectively, with 15 bases between them.

This clonotype appeared many times. The gene calls are TRBV27 and TRBJ2-7; possible D gene TRBD1, 5 bases. Per germline, CDR1 MNHEY and CDR2 SMNVEV (reference sequence). CDR3 size: 15 residues. V lost 5 bases and J lost 2, with 16 bases in between. The CDR3 coding sequence is TGTGCCAGCAGTGGGGCCTCCCTAGGCCCCTACGAGCAGTACTTC. Translation: CASSGASLGPYEQYF.

This clonotype was observed many times. The V and J genes are TRBV27 and TRBJ2-7; 8 bases match TRBD2. Germline V gives CDR1 MNHEY, CDR2 SMNVEV (reference sequence). CDR3 length: 19 residues. V was clipped by 5 bases and J by 6 bases; unmatched bases: 24. CDR3 nucleotide sequence: TGTGCCAGCAGTCCTCTCGTCGGGACTAGAAGCCCGGGTTTACGCGAGCAGTACTTC. Its protein is CASSPLVGTRSPGLREQYF.

This clonotype was counted many times. This CDR3 is CASSVEHSISGNTIYF. CDR3 sequence (DNA): TGTGCCAGCAGCGTAGAACACAGCATCTCTGGAAACACCATATATTTT. The chain couples TRBV9 to TRBJ1-3; unclear D gene. CDR3 length: 16 amino acids. With 0 bases removed from V and 0 bases from J, the gap between germline ends came to 10 bases. Germline CDR1 is SGDLS and CDR2 is YYNGEE. Full variable domain (outside the CDR3, taken from reference TRBV9 and TRBJ1-3): DSGVTQTPKHLITATGQRVTLRCSPRSGDLSVYWYQQSLDQGLQFLIQYYNGEERAKGNILERFSAQQFPDLHSELNLSSLELGDSALYFCASSVEHSISGNTIYFGEGSWLTVV.

This clonotype was observed many times. The rearrangement uses TRBV5-1 and TRBJ2-7; 12 bases agree with TRBD1. Unmatched junction bases numbered 11, after V lost 0 bases and J lost 7 bases. Germline CDR1 reads SGHRS; CDR2 reads YFSETQ. The CDR3 is 17 residues long. The CDR3 is CASSLAQGDRGRGEQYF. The CDR3, as DNA: TGCGCCAGCAGCTTGGCCCAGGGGGACAGGGGGCGCGGAGAGCAGTACTTC. The full variable domain, rest sourced from reference TRBV5-1 and TRBJ2-7, is KAGVTQTPRYLIKTRGQQVTLSCSPISGHRSVSWYQQTPGQGLQFLFEYFSETQRNKGNFPGRFSGRQFSNSRSEMNVSTLELGDSALYLCASSLAQGDRGRGEQYFGPGTRLTVT.

This clonotype was seen at least ten times. The genes are TRBV7-8 and TRBJ1-1; no definite D call. CDR3 length: 16 residues. Germline V lookup: CDR1 SGHVS, CDR2 FQNEAQ. The V end lost 2 bases, the J end lost 0 bases, and 13 bases lay between the germline ends. CDR3 residues: CASSLRRVGMNTEAFF. The CDR3 DNA reads TGTGCCAGCAGCTTAAGACGGGTGGGAATGAACACTGAAGCTTTCTTT.

This clonotype has a count of ten or more. The chain carries TRBV6-4 and TRBJ1-1; tentative D call: TRBD1 (5 bases). CDR1 and CDR2 (germline): MRHNA, SNTAGT. CDR3 length: 13 residues. Trimming cost V 5 bases and J 1 base, with 8 bases left between them. CDR3 in amino acids: CASSTDRNTEAFF. In DNA, the CDR3 is TGTGCCAGCAGTACCGACAGGAACACTGAAGCTTTCTTT.

The CDR3 protein is CASSYSWGPDTQYF. The CDR3, as DNA: TGTGCCAGCAGTTACTCATGGGGGCCAGATACGCAGTATTTT. The rearrangement links TRBV6-5 to TRBJ2-3; possible D gene TRBD1, 6 bases. This CDR3 contains 14 residues. The V gene lost 0 bases and the J gene lost 4 bases, with 8 bases spanning the gap. Germline CDR1 MNHEY, CDR2 SVGAGI.

This clonotype showed up just a few times. The chain combines TRBV7-2 with TRBJ2-4; 8 nucleotides match TRBD1. J was trimmed by 5 bases and V by 5 bases; bases with no gene match: 5. CDR3 length: 14 amino acids. Per the germline V gene, CDR1 is SGHTA and CDR2 is FQGNSA. The CDR3 spells CASSIRGRENIQYF. The CDR3 nucleotides read TGTGCCAGCAGCATCAGGGGGCGAGAAAACATTCAGTACTTC.

This clonotype was counted many times. The chain couples TRBV24-1 to TRBJ2-1; 10 positions agree with TRBD2. This CDR3 is built from 16 residues. J lost 4 bases, V lost 1 base, and 3 bases had no gene match. From germline, CDR1 is KGHDR and CDR2 SFDVKD. CDR3 nucleotides: TGTGCCACCAGTGATTTTAGCGGGGGGTCTTACAATGAGCAGTTCTTC. Protein product: CATSDFSGGSYNEQFF.

This clonotype occurred many times. The V call is TRBV9, the J call TRBJ2-3, with D uncertain. Germline V gene sequence: CDR1 SGDLS, CDR2 YYNGEE. The CDR3 covers 14 residues. V lost 6 bases, J lost 1 base, and 12 bases lay in between. CDR3 nucleotides: TGTGCCAGCACCGACTCTTTGGGCACAGATACGCAGTATTTT. Amino acids: CASTDSLGTDTQYF.

This clonotype occurred many times. This rearrangement joins TRBV29-1 to TRBJ1-4, with D perhaps matching TRBD1 (6 bases). This CDR3 region has 14 residues. V was clipped by 6 bases and J by 4 bases, with 15 bases between them. The germline gives CDR1 SQVTM, CDR2 ANQGSEA. The CDR3 loop reads CSVPRGPLNEKLFF. CDR3 nucleotide sequence: TGCAGCGTGCCCCGGGGGCCCCTTAATGAAAAACTGTTTTTT.

This clonotype was observed many times. Written as DNA, the CDR3 is TGTGCCAGCAGTTTATTCGGGGCCGGGAATTCACCCCTCCACTTT. This encodes CASSLFGAGNSPLHF. The rearrangement joins TRBV12-3 or TRBV12-4 to TRBJ1-6; perhaps TRBD1 as D (5 bases). The CDR3 has 15 residues. The ends were cut back, 2 bases at V and 7 bases at J, with 12 bases in the middle.

This clonotype was seen repeatedly, ten times or more. This chain joins TRBV15 and TRBJ2-7; TRBD1 agrees at 8 bases. Germline CDR1 LNHNV, CDR2 YYDKDF (reference sequence). This CDR3 contains 14 residues. The trim removed 3 bases at V and 1 base at J, leaving 2 bases unmatched. CDR3 region: CATSRTGASYEQYF. CDR3 DNA: TGTGCCACCAGCAGGACAGGGGCGTCCTACGAGCAGTACTTC.